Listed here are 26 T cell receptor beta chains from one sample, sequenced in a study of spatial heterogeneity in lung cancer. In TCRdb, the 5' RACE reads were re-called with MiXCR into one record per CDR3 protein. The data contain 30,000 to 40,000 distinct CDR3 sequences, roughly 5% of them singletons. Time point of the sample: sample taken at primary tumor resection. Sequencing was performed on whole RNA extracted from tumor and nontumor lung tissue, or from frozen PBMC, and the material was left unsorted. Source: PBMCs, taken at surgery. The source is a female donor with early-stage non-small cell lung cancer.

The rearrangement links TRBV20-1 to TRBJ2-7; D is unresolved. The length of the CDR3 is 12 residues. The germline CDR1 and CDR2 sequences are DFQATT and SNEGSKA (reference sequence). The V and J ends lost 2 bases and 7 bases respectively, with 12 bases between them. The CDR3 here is CSARIRALEQYF. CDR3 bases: TGCAGTGCTAGAATCCGGGCCTTAGAGCAGTACTTC.

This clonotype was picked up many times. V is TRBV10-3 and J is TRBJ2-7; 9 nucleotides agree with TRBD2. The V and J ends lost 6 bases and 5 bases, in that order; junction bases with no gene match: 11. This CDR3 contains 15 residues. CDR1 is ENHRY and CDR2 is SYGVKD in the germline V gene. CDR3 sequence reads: CAISRGVAGADEQYF. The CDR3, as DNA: TGTGCCATCAGCCGCGGGGTAGCGGGGGCCGACGAGCAGTACTTC.

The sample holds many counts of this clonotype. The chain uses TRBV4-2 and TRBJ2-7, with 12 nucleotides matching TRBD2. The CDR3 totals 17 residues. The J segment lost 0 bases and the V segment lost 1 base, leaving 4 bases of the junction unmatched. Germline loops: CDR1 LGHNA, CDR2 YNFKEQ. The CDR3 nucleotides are TGTGCCAGCAGCCAAGGGTCTAGCGGGGGGGTCTCCTACGAGCAGTACTTC. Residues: CASSQGSSGGVSYEQYF.

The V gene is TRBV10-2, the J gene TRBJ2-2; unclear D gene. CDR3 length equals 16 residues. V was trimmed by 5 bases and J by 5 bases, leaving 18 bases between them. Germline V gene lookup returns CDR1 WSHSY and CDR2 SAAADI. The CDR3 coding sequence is TGCGCCAGCAGTCCCCATAACCTTCAGTTGACCGGGGAGCTGTTTTTT. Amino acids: CASSPHNLQLTGELFF.

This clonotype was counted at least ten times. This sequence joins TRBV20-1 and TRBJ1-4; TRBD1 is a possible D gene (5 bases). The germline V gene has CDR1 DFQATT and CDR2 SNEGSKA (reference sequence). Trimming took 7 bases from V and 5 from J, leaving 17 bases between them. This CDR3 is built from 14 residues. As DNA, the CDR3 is TGCAGTGTCTCAGCCCGGGGCCTCAATGAAAAACTGTTTTTT. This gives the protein CSVSARGLNEKLFF.

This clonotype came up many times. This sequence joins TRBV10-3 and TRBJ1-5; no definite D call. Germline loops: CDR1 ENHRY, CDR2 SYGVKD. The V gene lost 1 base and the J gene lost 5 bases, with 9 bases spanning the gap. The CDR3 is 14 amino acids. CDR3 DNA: TGTGCCATCAGTGAGTTCGCTGGGGATCAGCCCCAGCATTTT. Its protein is CAISEFAGDQPQHF.

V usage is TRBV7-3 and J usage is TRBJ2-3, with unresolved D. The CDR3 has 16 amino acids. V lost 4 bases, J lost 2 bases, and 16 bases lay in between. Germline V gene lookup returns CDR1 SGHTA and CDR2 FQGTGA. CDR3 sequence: CASSSSWTPNTDTQYF. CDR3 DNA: TGTGCCAGCAGCTCGAGCTGGACCCCGAACACAGATACGCAGTATTTT.

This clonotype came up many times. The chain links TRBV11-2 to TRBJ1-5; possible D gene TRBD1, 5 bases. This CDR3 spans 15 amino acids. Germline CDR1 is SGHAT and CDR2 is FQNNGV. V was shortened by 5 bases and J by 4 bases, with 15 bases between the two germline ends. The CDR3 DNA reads TGTGCCAGCAGCCTAGGGGATGCCCGGAATCAGCCCCAGCATTTT. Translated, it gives CASSLGDARNQPQHF.

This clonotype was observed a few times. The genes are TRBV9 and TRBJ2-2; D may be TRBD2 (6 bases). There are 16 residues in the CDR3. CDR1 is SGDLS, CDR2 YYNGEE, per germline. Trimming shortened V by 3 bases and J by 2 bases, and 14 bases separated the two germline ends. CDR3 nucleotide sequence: TGTGCCAGCAGCGACGGGGTAGCGGCTAACACCGGGGAGCTGTTTTTT. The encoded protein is CASSDGVAANTGELFF.

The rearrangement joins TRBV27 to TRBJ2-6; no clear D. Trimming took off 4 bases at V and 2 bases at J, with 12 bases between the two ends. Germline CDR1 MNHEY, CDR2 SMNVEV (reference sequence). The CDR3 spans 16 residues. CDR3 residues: CASSSPSGAGANVLTF. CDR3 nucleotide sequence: TGTGCCAGCAGTTCCCCCAGTGGCGCTGGGGCCAACGTCCTGACTTTC.

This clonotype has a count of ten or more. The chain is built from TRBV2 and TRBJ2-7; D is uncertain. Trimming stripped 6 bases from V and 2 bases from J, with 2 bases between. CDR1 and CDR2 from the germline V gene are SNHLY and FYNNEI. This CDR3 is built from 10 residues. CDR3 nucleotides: TGTGCCAGCAGGGCCTACGAGCAGTACTTC. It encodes CASRAYEQYF.

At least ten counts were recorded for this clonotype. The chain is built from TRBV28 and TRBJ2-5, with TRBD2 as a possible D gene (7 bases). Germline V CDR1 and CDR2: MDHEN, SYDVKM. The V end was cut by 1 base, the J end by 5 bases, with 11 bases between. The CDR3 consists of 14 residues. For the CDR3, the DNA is TGTGCCAGCAGTTTATTGGGGGGGCGCGAGACCCAGTACTTC. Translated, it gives CASSLLGGRETQYF. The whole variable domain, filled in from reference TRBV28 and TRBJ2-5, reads DVKVTQSSRYLVKRTGEKVFLECVQDMDHENMFWYRQDPGLGLRLIYFSYDVKMKEKGDIPEGYSVSREKKERFSLILESASTNQTSMYLCASSLLGGRETQYFGPGTRLLVL.

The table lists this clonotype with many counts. This chain's CDR3 is CASSYSEGAANTF. CDR3 bases: TGTGCCAGCAGTTACTCGGAGGGGGCGGCCAACACCTTC. The V and J genes are TRBV6-5 and TRBJ1-2; 7 nucleotides align to TRBD1. V gave up 0 bases and J gave up 12 bases; unmatched junction bases: 7. CDR3 size: 13 residues. Germline-derived CDR1 and CDR2 are MNHEY and SVGAGI.

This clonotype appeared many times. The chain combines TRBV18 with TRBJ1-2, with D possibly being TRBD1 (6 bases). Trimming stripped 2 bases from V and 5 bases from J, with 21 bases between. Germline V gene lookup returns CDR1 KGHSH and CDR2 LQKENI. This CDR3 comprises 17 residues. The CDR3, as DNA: TGTGCCAGCTCACCAATCACAGGGTCCCCTTCAGGGTATGGCTACACCTTC. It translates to CASSPITGSPSGYGYTF.

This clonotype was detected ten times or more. CDR3 amino acids: CSARVTLTDTQYF. CDR3 nucleotides: TGCAGTGCTAGAGTGACACTCACAGATACGCAGTATTTT. The chain joins TRBV20-1 to TRBJ2-3; no definite D call. The CDR3 covers 13 residues. V was cut by 1 base and J by 2 bases, with 7 bases left in between. Germline V gene data show CDR1 as DFQATT and CDR2 as SNEGSKA (reference sequence).

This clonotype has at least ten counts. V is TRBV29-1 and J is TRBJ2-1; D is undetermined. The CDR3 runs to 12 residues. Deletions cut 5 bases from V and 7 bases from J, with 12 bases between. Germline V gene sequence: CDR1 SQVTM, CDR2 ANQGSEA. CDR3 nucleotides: TGCAGCGTTCTTGGCCTCTCGAATGAGCAGTTCTTC. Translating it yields CSVLGLSNEQFF.

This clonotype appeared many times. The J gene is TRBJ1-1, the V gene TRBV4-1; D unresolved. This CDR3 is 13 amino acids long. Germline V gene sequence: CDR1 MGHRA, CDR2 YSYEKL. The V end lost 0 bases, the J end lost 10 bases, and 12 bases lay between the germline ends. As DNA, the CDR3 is TGCGCCAGCAGCCAAGAATTTTTGACTAGAGCTTTCTTT. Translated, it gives CASSQEFLTRAFF.

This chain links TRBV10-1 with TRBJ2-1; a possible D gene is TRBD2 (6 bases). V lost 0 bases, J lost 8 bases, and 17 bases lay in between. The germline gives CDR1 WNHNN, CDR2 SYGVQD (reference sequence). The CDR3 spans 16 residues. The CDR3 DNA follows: TGCGCCAGCAGTGAGTCAAGACTAGTTGACGGTGATGAGCAGTTCTTC. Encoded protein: CASSESRLVDGDEQFF.

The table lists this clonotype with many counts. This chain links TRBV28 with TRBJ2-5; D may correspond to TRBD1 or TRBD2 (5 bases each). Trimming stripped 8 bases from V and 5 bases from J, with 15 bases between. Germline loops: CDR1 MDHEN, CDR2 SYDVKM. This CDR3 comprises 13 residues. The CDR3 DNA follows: TGTGCCAGCTGGGACCCATCTCGCGAGACCCAGTACTTC. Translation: CASWDPSRETQYF.

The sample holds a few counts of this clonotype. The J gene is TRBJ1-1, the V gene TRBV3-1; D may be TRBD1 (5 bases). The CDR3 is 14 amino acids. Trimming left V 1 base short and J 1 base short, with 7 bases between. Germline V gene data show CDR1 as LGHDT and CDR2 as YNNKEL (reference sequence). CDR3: CASSQGGWNTEAFF. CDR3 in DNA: TGTGCCAGCAGCCAAGGGGGCTGGAACACTGAAGCTTTCTTT.

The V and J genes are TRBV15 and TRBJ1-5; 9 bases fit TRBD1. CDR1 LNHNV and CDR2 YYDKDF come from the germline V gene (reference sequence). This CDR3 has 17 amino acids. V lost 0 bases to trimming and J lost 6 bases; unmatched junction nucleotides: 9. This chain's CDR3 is CATSRDAPGQGFQPQHF. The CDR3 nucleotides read TGTGCCACCAGCAGAGATGCCCCGGGACAGGGCTTTCAGCCCCAGCATTTT.

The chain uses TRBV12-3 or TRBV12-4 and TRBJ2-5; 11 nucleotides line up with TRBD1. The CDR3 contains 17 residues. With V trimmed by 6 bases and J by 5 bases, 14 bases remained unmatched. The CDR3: CASSPPRGTGGDETQYF. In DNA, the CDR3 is TGTGCCAGCAGCCCCCCCCGCGGGACAGGGGGGGACGAGACCCAGTACTTC.

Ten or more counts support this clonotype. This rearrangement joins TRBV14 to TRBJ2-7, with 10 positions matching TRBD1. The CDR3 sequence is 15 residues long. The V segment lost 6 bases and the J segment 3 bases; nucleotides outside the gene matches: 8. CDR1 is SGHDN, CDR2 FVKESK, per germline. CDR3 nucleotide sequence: TGTGCCAGCAGAGACTCGGGACAGGGGTTCTACGAGCAGTACTTC. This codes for CASRDSGQGFYEQYF.

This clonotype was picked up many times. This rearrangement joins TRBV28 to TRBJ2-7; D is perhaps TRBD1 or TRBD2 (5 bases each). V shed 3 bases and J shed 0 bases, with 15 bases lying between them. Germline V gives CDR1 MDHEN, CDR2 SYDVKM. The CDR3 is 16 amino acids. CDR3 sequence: CASSFGGRASSYEQYF. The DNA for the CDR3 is TGTGCCAGCAGTTTTGGGGGACGGGCCTCCTCCTACGAGCAGTACTTC.

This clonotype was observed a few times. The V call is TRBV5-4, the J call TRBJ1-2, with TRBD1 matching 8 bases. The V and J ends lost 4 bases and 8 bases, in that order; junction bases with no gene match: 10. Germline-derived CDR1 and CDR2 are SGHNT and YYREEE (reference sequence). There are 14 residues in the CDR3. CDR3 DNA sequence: TGTGCCAGCAGCGGCGGGACAGGTTCGACCGGCTACACCTTC. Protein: CASSGGTGSTGYTF.

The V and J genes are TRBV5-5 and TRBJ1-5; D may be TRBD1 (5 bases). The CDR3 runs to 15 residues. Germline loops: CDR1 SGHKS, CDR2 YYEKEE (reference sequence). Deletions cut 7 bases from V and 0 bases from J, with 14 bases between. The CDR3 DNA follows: TGTGCCAGCGGCCGAGGGGCCGCTAGCAATCAGCCCCAGCATTTT. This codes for CASGRGAASNQPQHF.